This T cell receptor (beta chain) was retrieved from a study of shared clonotypes between healthy human individuals. Regarding the study as a whole: Non-shared clonotypes displayed generation probabilities falling below those of clonotypes present in all four donors.

From CD4+ cells came CD45RA+ naive and CD45RA-negative memory subsets. Each subset's genomic DNA was shared equally among a number of immunoSEQ plates. TCRdb's table, derived via immunoSEQ multiplex PCR, lists solely in-frame clones and lacks some. Of some 580,000 clones in the sample, more than 95% are singletons; the top ten hold 0.055% to 0.07%. Germline-derived CDR1 and CDR2 are MDHEN and SYDVKM. Unmatched junction bases numbered 4, after V lost 5 bases and J lost 5 bases. CDR3 length equals 15 residues. On this clone itself: What it binds is not known.

The V and J genes are TRBV28 and TRBJ2-2; 11 bases match TRBD2. The receptor was derived from a young woman in good health. Sequencing input: naive CD4+ T cells sorted from blood. Subset: CD45RA+ positively selected. CDR3: CASSPRLAGTGELFF. DNA of the CDR3: TGTGCCAGCAGTCCTCGACTAGCGGGAACCGGGGAGCTGTTTTTT. Full variable domain (missing parts from reference TRBV28 and TRBJ2-2): DVKVTQSSRYLVKRTGEKVFLECVQDMDHENMFWYRQDPGLGLRLIYFSYDVKMKEKGDIPEGYSVSREKKERFSLILESASTNQTSMYLCASSPRLAGTGELFFGEGSRLTVL.